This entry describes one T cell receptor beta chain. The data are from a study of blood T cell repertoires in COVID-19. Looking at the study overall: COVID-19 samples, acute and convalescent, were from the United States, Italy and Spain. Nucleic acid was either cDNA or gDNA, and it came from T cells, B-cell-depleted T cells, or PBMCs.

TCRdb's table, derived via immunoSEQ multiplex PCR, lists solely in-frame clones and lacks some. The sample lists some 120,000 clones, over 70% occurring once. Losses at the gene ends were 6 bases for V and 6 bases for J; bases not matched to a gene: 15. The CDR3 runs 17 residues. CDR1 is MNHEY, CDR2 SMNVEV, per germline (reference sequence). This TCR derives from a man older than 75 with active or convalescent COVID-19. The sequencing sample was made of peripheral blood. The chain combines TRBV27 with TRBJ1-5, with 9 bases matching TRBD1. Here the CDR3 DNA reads TGTGCCAGCAGCCGAACCTGGGACAGGGCGTATACTCAGCCCCAGCATTTT. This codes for CASSRTWDRAYTQPQHF.